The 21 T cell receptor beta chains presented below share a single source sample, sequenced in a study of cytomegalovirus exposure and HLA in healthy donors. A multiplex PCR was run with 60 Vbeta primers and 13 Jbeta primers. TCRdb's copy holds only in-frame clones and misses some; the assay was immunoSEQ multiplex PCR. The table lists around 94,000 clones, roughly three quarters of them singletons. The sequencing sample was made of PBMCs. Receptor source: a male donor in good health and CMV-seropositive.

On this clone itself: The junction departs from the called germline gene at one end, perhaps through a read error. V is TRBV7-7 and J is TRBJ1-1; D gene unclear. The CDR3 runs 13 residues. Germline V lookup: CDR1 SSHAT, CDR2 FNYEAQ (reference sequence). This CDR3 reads CASSAVEGSEAFF. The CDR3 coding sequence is TGTGCTAGCAGCGCAGTGGAGGGAAGTGAAGCTTTCTTT. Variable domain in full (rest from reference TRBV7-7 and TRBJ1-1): GAGVSQSPRYKVTKRGQDVTLRCDPISSHATLYWYQQALGQGPEFLTYFNYEAQPDKSGLPSDRFSAERPEGSISTLTIQRTEQRDSAMYRCASSAVEGSEAFFGQGTRLTVV.

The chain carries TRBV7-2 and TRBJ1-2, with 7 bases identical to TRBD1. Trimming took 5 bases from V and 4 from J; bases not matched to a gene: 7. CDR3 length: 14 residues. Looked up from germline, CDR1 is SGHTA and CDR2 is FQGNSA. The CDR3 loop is CASSPRGTAYGYTF. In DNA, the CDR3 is TGTGCCAGCAGCCCACGGGGGACAGCCTATGGCTACACCTTC.

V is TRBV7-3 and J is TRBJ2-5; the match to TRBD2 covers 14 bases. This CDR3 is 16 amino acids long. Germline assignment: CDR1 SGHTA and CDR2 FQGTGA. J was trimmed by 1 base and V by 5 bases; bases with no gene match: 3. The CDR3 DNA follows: TGTGCCAGCAGCCCCGGGACTAGCGGGAGCCAAGAGACCCAGTACTTC. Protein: CASSPGTSGSQETQYF.

The CDR3 DNA reads TGTGCCAGTAGTAGACTAGACACCGGGGAGCTGTTTTTT. It specifies CASSRLDTGELFF. The chain couples TRBV19 to TRBJ2-2; a possible D gene is TRBD2 (6 bases). Between the trimmed V and J ends, which lost 4 bases and 3 bases, there was a span of 6 bases. This CDR3 comprises 13 residues. CDR1 LNHDA and CDR2 SQIVND come from the germline V gene (reference sequence).

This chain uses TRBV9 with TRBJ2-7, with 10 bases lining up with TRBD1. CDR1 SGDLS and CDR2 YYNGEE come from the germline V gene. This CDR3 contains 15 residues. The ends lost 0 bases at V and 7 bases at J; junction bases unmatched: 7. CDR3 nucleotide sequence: TGTGCCAGCAGCGTAGAAGCGGGACAGGGGCGTGAGCAGTACTTC. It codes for CASSVEAGQGREQYF.

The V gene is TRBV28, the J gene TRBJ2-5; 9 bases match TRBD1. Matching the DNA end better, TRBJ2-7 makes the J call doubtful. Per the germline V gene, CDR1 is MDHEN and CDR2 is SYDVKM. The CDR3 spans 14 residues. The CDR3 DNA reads TGTGCCAGCAGAGGCACAGGGGGCACCTACGAGCAGTACTTC. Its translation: CASRGTGGTYEQYF.

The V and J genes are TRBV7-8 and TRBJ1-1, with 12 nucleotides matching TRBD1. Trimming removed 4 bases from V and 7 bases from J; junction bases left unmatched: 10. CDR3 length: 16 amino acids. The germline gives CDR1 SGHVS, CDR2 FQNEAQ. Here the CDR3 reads CASSWRPGQGAVEAFF. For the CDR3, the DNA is TGTGCCAGCAGCTGGAGACCGGGACAGGGGGCGGTTGAAGCTTTCTTT.

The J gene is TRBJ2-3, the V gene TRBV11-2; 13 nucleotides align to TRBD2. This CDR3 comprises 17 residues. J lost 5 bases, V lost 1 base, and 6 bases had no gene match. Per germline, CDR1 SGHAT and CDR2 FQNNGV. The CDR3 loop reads CASSLVRLAGGLDTQYF. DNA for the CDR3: TGTGCCAGCAGCTTAGTCCGACTAGCGGGAGGATTAGATACGCAGTATTTT.

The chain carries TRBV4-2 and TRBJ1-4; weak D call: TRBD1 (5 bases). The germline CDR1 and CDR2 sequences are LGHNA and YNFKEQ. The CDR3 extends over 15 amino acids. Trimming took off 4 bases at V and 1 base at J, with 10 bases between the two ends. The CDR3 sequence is CASSRPGGTNEKLFF. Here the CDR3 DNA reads TGTGCCAGCAGCCGACCCGGGGGAACTAATGAAAAACTGTTTTTT.

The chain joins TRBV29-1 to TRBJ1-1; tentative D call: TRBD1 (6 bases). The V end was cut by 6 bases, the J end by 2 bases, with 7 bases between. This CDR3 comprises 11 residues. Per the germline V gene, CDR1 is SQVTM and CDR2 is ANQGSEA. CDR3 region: CSVDSNTEAFF. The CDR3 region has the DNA TGCAGCGTGGACAGTAACACTGAAGCTTTCTTT.

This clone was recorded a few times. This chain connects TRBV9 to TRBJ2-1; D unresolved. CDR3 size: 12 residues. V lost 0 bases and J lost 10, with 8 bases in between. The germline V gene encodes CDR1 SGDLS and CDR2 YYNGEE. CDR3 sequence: CASSVDVREQFF. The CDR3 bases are TGTGCCAGCAGCGTAGACGTGAGGGAGCAGTTCTTC. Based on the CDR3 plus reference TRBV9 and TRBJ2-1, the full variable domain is DSGVTQTPKHLITATGQRVTLRCSPRSGDLSVYWYQQSLDQGLQFLIQYYNGEERAKGNILERFSAQQFPDLHSELNLSSLELGDSALYFCASSVDVREQFFGPGTRLTVL.

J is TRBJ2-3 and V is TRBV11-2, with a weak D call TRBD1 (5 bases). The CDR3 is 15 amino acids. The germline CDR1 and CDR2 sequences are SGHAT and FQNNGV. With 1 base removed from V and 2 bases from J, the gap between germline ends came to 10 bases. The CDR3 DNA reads TGTGCCAGCAGCTTAGGGGCCAGGGACACAGATACGCAGTATTTT. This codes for CASSLGARDTDTQYF.

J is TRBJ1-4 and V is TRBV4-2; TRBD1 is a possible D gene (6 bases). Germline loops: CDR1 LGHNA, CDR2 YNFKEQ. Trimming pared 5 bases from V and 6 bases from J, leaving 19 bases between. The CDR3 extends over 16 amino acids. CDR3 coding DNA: TGTGCCAGCAGCAGAGCCCTGAGGGGGGGGGATGAAAAACTGTTTTTT. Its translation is CASSRALRGGDEKLFF.

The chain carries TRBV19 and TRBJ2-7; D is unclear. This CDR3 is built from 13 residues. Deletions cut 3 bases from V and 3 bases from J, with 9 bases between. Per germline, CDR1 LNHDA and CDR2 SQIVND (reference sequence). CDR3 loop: CASSMGTYYEQYF. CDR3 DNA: TGTGCCAGTAGTATGGGCACATACTACGAGCAGTACTTC. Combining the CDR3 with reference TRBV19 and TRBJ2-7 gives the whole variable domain DGGITQSPKYLFRKEGQNVTLSCEQNLNHDAMYWYRQDPGQGLRLIYYSQIVNDFQKGDIAEGYSVSREKKESFPLTVTSAQKNPTAFYLCASSMGTYYEQYFGPGTRLTVT.

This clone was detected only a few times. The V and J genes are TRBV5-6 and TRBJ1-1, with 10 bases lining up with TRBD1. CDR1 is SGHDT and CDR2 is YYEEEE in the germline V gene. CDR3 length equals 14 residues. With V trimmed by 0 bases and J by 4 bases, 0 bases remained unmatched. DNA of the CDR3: TGTGCCAGCAGCTTGGGACAGGGGGCCACTGAAGCTTTCTTT. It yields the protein CASSLGQGATEAFF.

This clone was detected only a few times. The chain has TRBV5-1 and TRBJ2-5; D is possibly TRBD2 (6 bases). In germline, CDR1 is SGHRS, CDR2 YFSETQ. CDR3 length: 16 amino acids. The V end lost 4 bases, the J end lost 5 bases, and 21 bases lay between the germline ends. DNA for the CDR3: TGCGCCAGCAGCCCCGACGGGGCCCGGGGGACGGAGACCCAGTACTTC. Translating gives CASSPDGARGTETQYF.

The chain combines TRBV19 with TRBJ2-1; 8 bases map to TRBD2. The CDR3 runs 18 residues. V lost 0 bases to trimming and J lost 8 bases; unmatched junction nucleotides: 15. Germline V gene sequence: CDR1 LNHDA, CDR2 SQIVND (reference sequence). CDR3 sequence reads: CASSIDLYSAGEGYEQFF. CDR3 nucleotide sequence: TGTGCCAGTAGTATAGATCTATACTCAGCGGGAGAGGGGTATGAGCAGTTCTTC. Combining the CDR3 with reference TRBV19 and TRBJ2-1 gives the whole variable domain DGGITQSPKYLFRKEGQNVTLSCEQNLNHDAMYWYRQDPGQGLRLIYYSQIVNDFQKGDIAEGYSVSREKKESFPLTVTSAQKNPTAFYLCASSIDLYSAGEGYEQFFGPGTRLTVL.

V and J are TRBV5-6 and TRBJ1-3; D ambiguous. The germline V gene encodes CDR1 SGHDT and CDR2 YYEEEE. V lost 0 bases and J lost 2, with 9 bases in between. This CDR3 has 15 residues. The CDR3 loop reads CASSLGSYPGNTIYF. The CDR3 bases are TGTGCCAGCAGCTTGGGTTCGTATCCTGGAAACACCATATATTTT.

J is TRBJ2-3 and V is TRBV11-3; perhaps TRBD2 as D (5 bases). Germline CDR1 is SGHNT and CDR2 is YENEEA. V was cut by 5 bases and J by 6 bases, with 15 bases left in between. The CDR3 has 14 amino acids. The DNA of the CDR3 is TGTGCCAGCAGCCAGGACCACTTAGCGGATACGCAGTATTTT. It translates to CASSQDHLADTQYF. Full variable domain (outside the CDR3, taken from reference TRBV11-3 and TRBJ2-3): EAGVVQSPRYKIIEKKQPVAFWCNPISGHNTLYWYLQNLGQGPELLIRYENEEAVDDSQLPKDRFSAERLKGVDSTLKIQPAELGDSAVYLCASSQDHLADTQYFGPGTRLTVL.

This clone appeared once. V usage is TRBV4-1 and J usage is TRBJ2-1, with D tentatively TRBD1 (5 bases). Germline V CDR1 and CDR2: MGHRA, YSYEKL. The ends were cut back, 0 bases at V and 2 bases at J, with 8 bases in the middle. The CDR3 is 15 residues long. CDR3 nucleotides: TGCGCCAGCAGCCAAGACAGGGAAGCCTACAATGAGCAGTTCTTC. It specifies CASSQDREAYNEQFF.

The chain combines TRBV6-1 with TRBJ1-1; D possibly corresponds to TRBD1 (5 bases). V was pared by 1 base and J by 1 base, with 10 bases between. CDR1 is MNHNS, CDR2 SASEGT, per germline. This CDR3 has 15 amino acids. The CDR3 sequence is CASSEDRHPNTEAFF. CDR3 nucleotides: TGTGCCAGCAGTGAAGACAGGCACCCGAACACTGAAGCTTTCTTT.